These T cell receptor beta chains were read from a single sample in a study of beta chain features in type 1 diabetes. Repertoires were generated with immunoSEQ multiplex PCR, while TCRdb's copy carries only in-frame clones and drops some. The sample carries 200,000 to 250,000 clones, 68% recorded once. Sequencing was carried out using naive CD4+ T cells from blood. Receptors were obtained from a man aged 30 to 45 in good health. The CDR3 runs from the conserved cysteine through the conserved F or W. Each record gives: D gene, clone size, J gene, V gene, CDR3 DNA, CDR3 protein. D genes are given only for firm matches. Clone size is stated in some rows and not others, as once, few, many or a class when expanded.

D gene: TRBD2; clone size: -; J gene: TRBJ2-1; V gene: TRBV27; CDR3 DNA: TGTGCCAGCAGTTCAAGGACTAGCGGGACCTACAATGAGCAGTTCTTC; CDR3 protein: CASSSRTSGTYNEQFF
D gene: -; clone size: few; J gene: TRBJ2-5; V gene: TRBV7-9; CDR3 DNA: TGTGCCAGCAGCCCCGTGGGTGAGACCCAGTACTTC; CDR3 protein: CASSPVGETQYF
D gene: -; clone size: few; J gene: TRBJ1-4; V gene: TRBV4-1; CDR3 DNA: TGCGCCAGCAGCTACGACAGTGCTAATGAAAAACTGTTTTTT; CDR3 protein: CASSYDSANEKLFF
D gene: -; clone size: -; J gene: TRBJ1-1; V gene: TRBV30; CDR3 DNA: TGTGCCTGGAGAGATCCCTTATTCGTTGGAGCTTTCTTT; CDR3 protein: CAWRDPLFVGAFF
D gene: TRBD2; clone size: few; J gene: TRBJ2-3; V gene: TRBV30; CDR3 DNA: TGTGCCTGGAGGCTAGCGGGGGGGCCTGATACGCAGTATTTT; CDR3 protein: CAWRLAGGPDTQYF
D gene: -; clone size: few; J gene: TRBJ2-7; V gene: TRBV9; CDR3 DNA: TGTGCCAGCAGCACCAGTGGGTCCTACGAGCAGTACTTC; CDR3 protein: CASSTSGSYEQYF
D gene: -; clone size: few; J gene: TRBJ2-1; V gene: TRBV13; CDR3 DNA: TGTGCCAGCAGCTTACTGACAGACTACAATGAGCAGTTCTTC; CDR3 protein: CASSLLTDYNEQFF
D gene: -; clone size: -; J gene: TRBJ1-5; V gene: TRBV30; CDR3 DNA: TGTGCCTGGAGGGGAGGAACGGGACAGCCCCAGCATTTT; CDR3 protein: CAWRGGTGQPQHF
D gene: TRBD1; clone size: -; J gene: TRBJ1-1; V gene: TRBV4-1; CDR3 DNA: TGCGCCAGCAGCCTTACGGACAGGGGGATACTGAACACTGAAGCTTTCTTT; CDR3 protein: CASSLTDRGILNTEAFF
D gene: -; clone size: few; J gene: TRBJ2-5; V gene: TRBV28; CDR3 DNA: TGTGCCAGCAGTAGGCTAAAAATCACAGTTATCCAAGAGACCCAGTACTTC; CDR3 protein: CASSRLKITVIQETQYF
D gene: -; clone size: -; J gene: TRBJ2-7; V gene: TRBV25-1; CDR3 DNA: TGTGCCAGCAGTAGGGCAGGGGCCTACGAGCAGTACTTC; CDR3 protein: CASSRAGAYEQYF